Listed here is a single T cell receptor (beta chain). Use of 60 Vbeta and 13 Jbeta primers characterized the PCR. The repertoire was sequenced with immunoSEQ multiplex PCR; TCRdb's copy has only in-frame clones and lacks some. Among about 160,000 clones, approximately 77% were seen once, and the ten largest hold approximately 3.7%. Trimming pared 0 bases from V and 10 bases from J, leaving 9 bases between. Germline values: CDR1 GTSNPN, CDR2 SVGIG (reference sequence). The CDR3 consists of 11 residues. This specimen comes from a study of cytomegalovirus exposure and HLA in healthy donors. The sample comprised PBMCs. The receptor's source is a man aged 30-40 years in good health and CMV-seropositive. V gene TRBV30 combines with J gene TRBJ1-1; a weak D match, TRBD1 (5 bases). The CDR3 DNA follows: TGTGCCTGGAGTGTACGGGGGGGAGCTTTCTTT. It specifies CAWSVRGGAFF.